In terms of frequency, the clone carrying this TCR beta chain is medium-sized (0.01 to 0.1%). Its antigen is unidentified. The sample is drawn from a study of CXCR3-negative and CXCR3-positive naive CD8 T cells. Germline V CDR1 and CDR2: SGHRS, YFSETQ. The CDR3 totals 14 residues. Researchers prepared the TRB cDNA libraries using 5' RACE with UMI labels. Each CDR3 protein gets one entry in TCRdb, which reprocessed the 5' RACE reads and gives no DNA. The repertoire table contains some 6,700 distinct CDR3 sequences. Study-wide results and caveats: Greater hydrophobicity was found in TRB CDR3s of CXCR3-positive naive cells than of CXCR3-negative naive cells.

The chain carries TRBV5-1 and TRBJ2-7; TCRdb gives TRBD1 as the D gene, but with no DNA this cannot be confirmed. The TCR was taken from a human donor in good health. Some clones in this sample may be carry-over from other donors' samples. The specimen was naive CXCR3+ CD8+ T cells from blood. Subset in this sample: CD45RO-CCR7+CD27+CD95- naive CD8+ T cells expressing CXCR3 (TNR3+). The CDR3 reads CASSGTGGSYEQYF.